This TCR beta chain comes out of a study of T cell responses to AZD1222 COVID-19 vaccine. Assay: immunoSEQ multiplex PCR; the TCRdb copy retains only in-frame clones and omits some. Of about 130,000 clones in the sample, 88% are singletons; the top ten hold approximately 8%. This CDR3 spans 13 amino acids. Per the germline V gene, CDR1 is SQVTM and CDR2 is ANQGSEA. The V gene lost 5 bases and the J gene lost 15 bases, with 23 bases spanning the gap. Sample: peripheral blood, taken on day 0 of AZD1222 vaccination. The rearrangement links TRBV29-1 to TRBJ2-1, with a possible D match to TRBD1 (5 bases). The clonotype comes from an adult in good health. CDR3 in amino acids: CSVSQTQGNLRFF. CDR3 nucleotide sequence: TGCAGCGTTAGCCAAACGCAGGGAAATCTTCGGTTCTTC.